The 32 T cell receptor beta chains presented below share a single source sample, sequenced in a study of monozygotic twins with inflammatory bowel disease. TCRdb re-called the 5' RACE reads, yielding one record per CDR3 amino acid sequence without DNA. This repertoire includes some 160,000 distinct CDR3 sequences. The sequencing sample was made of blood. The receptors come from a human donor with ulcerative colitis or Crohn's disease, or a healthy co-twin of an affected twin (not recorded which).

V usage is TRBV7-3 and J usage is TRBJ2-6; the TCRdb call, TRBD1, lacks DNA for checking. CDR3 length equals 17 residues. Germline V gives CDR1 SGHTA, CDR2 FQGTGA. The CDR3 region is CASSLKTGGSGANVLTF.

V and J are TRBV5-1 and TRBJ2-2; the D call from TCRdb, TRBD1, cannot be confirmed without DNA. CDR3 length: 16 amino acids. Germline V CDR1 and CDR2: SGHRS, YFSETQ. CDR3 sequence: CASSLGIMEGAGELFF.

The chain carries TRBV6-4 and TRBJ2-1; the TCRdb D gene call, TRBD1, has no DNA to confirm it. The CDR3 has 16 amino acids. In germline, CDR1 is MRHNA, CDR2 SNTAGT. The CDR3: CASSDSAGTANNEQFF.

CDR3 sequence: CASSPVDLNQPQHF. This rearrangement joins TRBV18 to TRBJ1-5. This CDR3 contains 14 residues. From germline, CDR1 is KGHSH and CDR2 LQKENI. The full variable domain, with the rest looked up from reference TRBV18 and TRBJ1-5, is NAGVMQNPRHLVRRRGQEARLRCSPMKGHSHVYWYRQLPEEGLKFMVYLQKENIIDESGMPKERFSAEFPKEGPSILRIQQVVRGDSAAYFCASSPVDLNQPQHFGDGTRLSIL.

This CDR3 reads CASSFWGIYEQYF. The V and J genes are TRBV7-8 and TRBJ2-7; TCRdb designates TRBD1, a call that cannot be tested without DNA. CDR1 and CDR2 from the germline V gene are SGHVS and FQNEAQ. This CDR3 contains 13 residues.

This sequence joins TRBV25-1 and TRBJ1-2; TCRdb calls TRBD1, which cannot be checked without DNA. From germline, CDR1 is MGHDK and CDR2 SYGVNS. This CDR3 has 12 amino acids. CDR3 protein: CASRYRGSGFTF.

The chain carries TRBV5-8 and TRBJ2-7; TCRdb lists TRBD2, though no DNA is available to test this call. CDR1 SGHTS and CDR2 YDEGEE come from the germline V gene. The CDR3 has 16 residues. The CDR3 region is CASSSQRLAGTYEQYF.

The chain links TRBV28 to TRBJ1-1. The CDR3 length is 14 residues. Germline CDR1 MDHEN, CDR2 SYDVKM. CDR3 sequence reads: CASSHPGGGAEAFF.

The chain couples TRBV6-2 or TRBV6-3 to TRBJ2-7; the D call of TRBD1 rests on TCRdb alone, since no DNA is present to check it. The CDR3 contains 17 residues. Germline loops: CDR1 MNHEY, CDR2 SVGEGT. The CDR3 here is CASTPHSRGHSSYEQYF.

The rearrangement uses TRBV20-1 and TRBJ2-7; the TRBD1 assignment by TCRdb is unverifiable without DNA. Germline CDR1 reads DFQATT; CDR2 reads SNEGSKA (reference sequence). This CDR3 is 14 amino acids long. The CDR3 sequence: CSARDLGQGGEQYF.

This sequence joins TRBV11-2 and TRBJ2-2; without DNA, the TCRdb call of TRBD1 cannot be checked. Germline CDR1 reads SGHAT; CDR2 reads FQNNGV. CDR3 size: 16 residues. CDR3 protein: CASSLDRGMNTGELFF.

V usage is TRBV5-1 and J usage is TRBJ1-4; there is no DNA to check the TCRdb D call of TRBD1. Germline CDR1 reads SGHRS; CDR2 reads YFSETQ. The CDR3 loop spans 15 amino acids. This CDR3 reads CASSLPGQGNEKLFF.

The gene calls are TRBV20-1 and TRBJ1-6; TCRdb selects TRBD1, and the lack of DNA leaves this call unchecked. This CDR3 spans 17 amino acids. Germline V gives CDR1 DFQATT, CDR2 SNEGSKA (reference sequence). The CDR3 reads CSAGYRVPRSYNSPLHF.

The chain is built from TRBV6-1 and TRBJ2-1; without DNA, the TCRdb call of TRBD2 cannot be checked. This CDR3 comprises 16 residues. Germline lookup yields CDR1 MNHNS and CDR2 SASEGT. The CDR3 region is CASRRPGTSGFNEQFF.

The chain carries TRBV6-1 and TRBJ2-7. The CDR3 loop spans 18 amino acids. Germline values: CDR1 MNHNS, CDR2 SASEGT. CDR3 in amino acids: CASNFFSTHLKRVYEQYF.

V usage is TRBV20-1 and J usage is TRBJ1-1; TCRdb's D call of TRBD1 is untestable without DNA. Germline V lookup: CDR1 DFQATT, CDR2 SNEGSKA (reference sequence). This CDR3 is built from 13 residues. CDR3: CSAQHPWGEGAFF.

This chain links TRBV6-5 with TRBJ1-4; with no DNA, the TCRdb D assignment of TRBD1 cannot be verified. Germline V gives CDR1 MNHEY, CDR2 SVGAGI. There are 15 residues in the CDR3. CDR3 in amino acids: CASSYPGRTNEKLFF.

This chain uses TRBV9 with TRBJ1-3; checking the TCRdb D call of TRBD1 is not possible without DNA. The CDR3 is 15 amino acids. Germline V gives CDR1 SGDLS, CDR2 YYNGEE. The CDR3: CASSVEGSSGNTIYF. Full variable domain (outside the CDR3, taken from reference TRBV9 and TRBJ1-3): DSGVTQTPKHLITATGQRVTLRCSPRSGDLSVYWYQQSLDQGLQFLIQYYNGEERAKGNILERFSAQQFPDLHSELNLSSLELGDSALYFCASSVEGSSGNTIYFGEGSWLTVV.

This chain links TRBV29-1 with TRBJ2-4. There are 14 residues in the CDR3. Germline CDR1 and CDR2: SQVTM and ANQGSEA. CDR3 loop: CSVEDLSYQNMQYF.

J is TRBJ2-7 and V is TRBV7-9; no DNA is available, so the TRBD1 call from TCRdb remains unchecked. The CDR3 loop spans 15 amino acids. In germline, CDR1 is SEHNR, CDR2 FQNEAQ (reference sequence). CDR3 protein: CASSLEVTGVFEQYF.

The chain employs TRBV29-1 and TRBJ2-2. In germline, CDR1 is SQVTM, CDR2 ANQGSEA. The CDR3 runs to 13 residues. CDR3 sequence: CSVALTNTGELFF.

J is TRBJ1-1 and V is TRBV28; the TRBD1 assignment by TCRdb is unverifiable without DNA. This CDR3 comprises 13 residues. Germline lookup yields CDR1 MDHEN and CDR2 SYDVKM. The CDR3 is CASKGVLNTEAFF.

V and J are TRBV30 and TRBJ1-4; absent DNA, TCRdb's TRBD1 call cannot be checked. Germline V gene lookup returns CDR1 GTSNPN and CDR2 SVGIG (reference sequence). CDR3 length equals 13 residues. Here the CDR3 reads CAWSRQRNEKLFF.

V and J are TRBV6-5 and TRBJ1-1; TCRdb indicates TRBD1, and absent DNA this call remains unverified. Germline V CDR1 and CDR2: MNHEY, SVGAGI. The CDR3 is made up of 14 amino acids. The CDR3 is CASSYGSGRTEAFF.

The chain recombines TRBV7-2 with TRBJ2-7. The germline V gene has CDR1 SGHTA and CDR2 FQGNSA. The CDR3 runs 13 residues. CDR3 region: CASSLGTPYEQYF.

The CDR3 loop reads CASSLGPGGDTQYF. The chain is built from TRBV7-2 and TRBJ2-3; the TCRdb call, TRBD1, lacks DNA for checking. CDR1 and CDR2 from the germline V gene are SGHTA and FQGNSA. The length of the CDR3 is 14 residues. Supplemented by reference TRBV7-2 and TRBJ2-3, the full variable domain reads GAGVSQSPSNKVTEKGKDVELRCDPISGHTALYWYRQSLGQGLEFLIYFQGNSAPDKSGLPSDRFSAERTGGSVSTLTIQRTQQEDSAVYLCASSLGPGGDTQYFGPGTRLTVL.

This chain links TRBV20-1 with TRBJ1-5; without DNA, the TCRdb call of TRBD1 cannot be checked. Germline-derived CDR1 and CDR2 are DFQATT and SNEGSKA (reference sequence). CDR3 size: 17 residues. CDR3: CSARQTRTGENNQPQHF.

The genes are TRBV9 and TRBJ2-7; lacking DNA, the TRBD2 call made by TCRdb goes unchecked. Germline CDR1 reads SGDLS; CDR2 reads YYNGEE. The CDR3 sequence is 14 residues long. The CDR3 region is CASSGSPTTYEQYF.

J is TRBJ2-7 and V is TRBV2; TCRdb selects TRBD1, and the lack of DNA leaves this call unchecked. This CDR3 comprises 14 residues. Germline loops: CDR1 SNHLY, CDR2 FYNNEI. This CDR3 reads CASPCGTAYYEQYF.

The chain recombines TRBV28 with TRBJ2-5; TCRdb calls TRBD1, which cannot be checked without DNA. CDR1 MDHEN and CDR2 SYDVKM come from the germline V gene. There are 13 residues in the CDR3. CDR3 protein: CASSLGQMKTQYF.

This sequence joins TRBV2 and TRBJ2-1; TCRdb calls TRBD2, which cannot be checked without DNA. From germline, CDR1 is SNHLY and CDR2 FYNNEI. The CDR3 is 12 amino acids. The CDR3: CASSVSEGEQFF.

V usage is TRBV21-1 and J usage is TRBJ2-7. TRBV21-1 represents a pseudogene. The CDR3 consists of 13 residues. Here the CDR3 reads CASSKGNPYEQYF.